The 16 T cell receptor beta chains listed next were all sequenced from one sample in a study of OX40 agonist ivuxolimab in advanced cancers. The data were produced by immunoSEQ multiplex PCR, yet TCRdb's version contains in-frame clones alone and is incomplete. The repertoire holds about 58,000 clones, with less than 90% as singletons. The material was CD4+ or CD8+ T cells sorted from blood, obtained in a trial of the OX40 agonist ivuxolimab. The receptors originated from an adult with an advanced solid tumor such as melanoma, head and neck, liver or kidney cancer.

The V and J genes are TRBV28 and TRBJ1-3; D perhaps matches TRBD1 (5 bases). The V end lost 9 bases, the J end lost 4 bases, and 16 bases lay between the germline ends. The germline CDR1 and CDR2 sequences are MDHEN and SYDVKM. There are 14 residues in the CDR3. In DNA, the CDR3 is TGTGCCAGTGGGGCAGACGAGGCGGGAAACACCATATATTTT. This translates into CASGADEAGNTIYF.

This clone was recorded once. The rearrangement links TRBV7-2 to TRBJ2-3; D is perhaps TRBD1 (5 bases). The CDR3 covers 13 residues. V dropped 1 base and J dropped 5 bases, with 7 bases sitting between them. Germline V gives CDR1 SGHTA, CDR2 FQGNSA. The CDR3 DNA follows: TGTGCCAGCAGCTTAGAGGGGCGAGATACGCAGTATTTT. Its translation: CASSLEGRDTQYF.

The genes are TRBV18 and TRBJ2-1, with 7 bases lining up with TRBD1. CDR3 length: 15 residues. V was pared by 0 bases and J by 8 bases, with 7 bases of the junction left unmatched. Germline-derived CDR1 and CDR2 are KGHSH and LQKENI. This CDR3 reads CASSPPGQRGYEQFF. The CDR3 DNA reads TGTGCCAGCTCACCACCGGGACAGAGGGGATATGAGCAGTTCTTC. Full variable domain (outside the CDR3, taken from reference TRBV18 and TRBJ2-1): NAGVMQNPRHLVRRRGQEARLRCSPMKGHSHVYWYRQLPEEGLKFMVYLQKENIIDESGMPKERFSAEFPKEGPSILRIQQVVRGDSAAYFCASSPPGQRGYEQFFGPGTRLTVL.

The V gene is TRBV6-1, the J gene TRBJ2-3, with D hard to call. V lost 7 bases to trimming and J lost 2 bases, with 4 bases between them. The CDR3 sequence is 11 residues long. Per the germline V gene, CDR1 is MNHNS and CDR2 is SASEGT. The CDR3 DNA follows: TGTGCCAGCACCTTCACAGATACGCAGTATTTT. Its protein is CASTFTDTQYF.

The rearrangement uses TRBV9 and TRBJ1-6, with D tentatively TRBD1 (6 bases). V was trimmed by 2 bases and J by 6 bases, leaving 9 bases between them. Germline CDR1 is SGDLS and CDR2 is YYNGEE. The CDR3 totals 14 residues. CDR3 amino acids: CASSVDSLNSPLHF. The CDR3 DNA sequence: TGTGCCAGCAGCGTGGACAGTCTTAATTCACCCCTCCACTTT.

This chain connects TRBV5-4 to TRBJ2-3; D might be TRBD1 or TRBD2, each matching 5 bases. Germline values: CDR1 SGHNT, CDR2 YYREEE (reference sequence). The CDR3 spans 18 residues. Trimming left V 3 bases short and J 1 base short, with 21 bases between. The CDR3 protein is CASSYGMSARGGTDTQYF. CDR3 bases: TGTGCCAGCAGCTACGGCATGTCGGCGCGAGGGGGCACAGATACGCAGTATTTT.

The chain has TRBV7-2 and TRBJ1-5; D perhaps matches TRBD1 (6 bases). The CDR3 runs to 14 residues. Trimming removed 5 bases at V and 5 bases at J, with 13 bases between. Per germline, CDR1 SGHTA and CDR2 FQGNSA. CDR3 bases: TGTGCCAGCAGCAACCAGGGGTTTTATCAGCCCCAGCATTTT. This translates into CASSNQGFYQPQHF.

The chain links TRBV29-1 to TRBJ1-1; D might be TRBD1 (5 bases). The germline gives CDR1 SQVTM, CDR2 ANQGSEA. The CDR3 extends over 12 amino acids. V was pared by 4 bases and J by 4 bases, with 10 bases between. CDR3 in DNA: TGCAGCGTTGGAGGACAAACCACTGAAGCTTTCTTT. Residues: CSVGGQTTEAFF. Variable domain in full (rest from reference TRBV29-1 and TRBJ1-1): SAVISQKPSRDICQRGTSLTIQCQVDSQVTMMFWYRQQPGQSLTLIATANQGSEATYESGFVIDKFPISRPNLTFSTLTVSNMSPEDSSIYLCSVGGQTTEAFFGQGTRLTVV.

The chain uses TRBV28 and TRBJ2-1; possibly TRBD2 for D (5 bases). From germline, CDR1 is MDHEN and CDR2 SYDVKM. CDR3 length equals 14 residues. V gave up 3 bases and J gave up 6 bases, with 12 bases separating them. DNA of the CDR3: TGTGCCAGCAGTTTCTCAACTAGACTCAATGAGCAGTTCTTC. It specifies CASSFSTRLNEQFF.

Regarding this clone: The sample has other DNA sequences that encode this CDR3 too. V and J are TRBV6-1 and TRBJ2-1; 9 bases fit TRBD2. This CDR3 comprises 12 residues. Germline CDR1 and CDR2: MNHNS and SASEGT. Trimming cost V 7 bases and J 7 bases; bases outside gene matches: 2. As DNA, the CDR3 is TGTGCCAGCACCCTAGCGGGGAATGAGCAGTTCTTC. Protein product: CASTLAGNEQFF.

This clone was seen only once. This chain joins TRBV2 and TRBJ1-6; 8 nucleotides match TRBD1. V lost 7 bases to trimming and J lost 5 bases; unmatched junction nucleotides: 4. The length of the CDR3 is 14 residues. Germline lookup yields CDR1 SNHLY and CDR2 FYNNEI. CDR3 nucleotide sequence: TGTGCCAGCATACCGGGACAGGATAATTCACCCCTCCACTTT. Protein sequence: CASIPGQDNSPLHF.

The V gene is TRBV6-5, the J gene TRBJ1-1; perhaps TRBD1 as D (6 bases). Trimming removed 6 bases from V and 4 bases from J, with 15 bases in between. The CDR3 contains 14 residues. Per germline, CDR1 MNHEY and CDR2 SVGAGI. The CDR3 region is CASSPGTLGTEAFF. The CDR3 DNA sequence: TGTGCCAGCAGCCCCGGGACATTGGGCACTGAAGCTTTCTTT.

CDR3 DNA sequence: TGTGCCAGCAGCTTAAGGCAGGGTACAGATTCACCCCTCCACTTT. This encodes CASSLRQGTDSPLHF. This chain joins TRBV7-3 and TRBJ1-6, with a possible D match to TRBD1 (5 bases). CDR1 is SGHTA and CDR2 is FQGTGA in the germline V gene. This CDR3 is 15 amino acids long. The ends were cut back, 1 base at V and 8 bases at J, with 12 bases in the middle.

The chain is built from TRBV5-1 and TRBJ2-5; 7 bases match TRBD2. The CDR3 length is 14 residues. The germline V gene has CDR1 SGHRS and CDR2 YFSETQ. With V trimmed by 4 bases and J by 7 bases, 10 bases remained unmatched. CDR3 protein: CASSSGTASGTQYF. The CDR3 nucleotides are TGCGCCAGCAGCAGCGGGACCGCGAGCGGGACCCAGTACTTC. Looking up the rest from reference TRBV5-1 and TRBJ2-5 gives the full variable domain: KAGVTQTPRYLIKTRGQQVTLSCSPISGHRSVSWYQQTPGQGLQFLFEYFSETQRNKGNFPGRFSGRQFSNSRSEMNVSTLELGDSALYLCASSSGTASGTQYFGPGTRLLVL.

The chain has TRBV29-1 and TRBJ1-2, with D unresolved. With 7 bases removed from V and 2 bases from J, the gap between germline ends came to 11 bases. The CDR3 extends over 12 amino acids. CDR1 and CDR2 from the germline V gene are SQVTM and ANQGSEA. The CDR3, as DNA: TGCAGCGCCGCGACACAGAACTATGGCTACACCTTC. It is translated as CSAATQNYGYTF.

The CDR3 DNA reads as TGTGCCATCAGTGAGGTTCAGGGAGAAGAAAAACTGTTTTTT. Protein sequence: CAISEVQGEEKLFF. The chain has TRBV10-3 and TRBJ1-4; weak D call: TRBD1 (5 bases). The germline V gene has CDR1 ENHRY and CDR2 SYGVKD. This CDR3 comprises 14 residues. V gave up 2 bases and J gave up 8 bases, with 12 bases separating them.